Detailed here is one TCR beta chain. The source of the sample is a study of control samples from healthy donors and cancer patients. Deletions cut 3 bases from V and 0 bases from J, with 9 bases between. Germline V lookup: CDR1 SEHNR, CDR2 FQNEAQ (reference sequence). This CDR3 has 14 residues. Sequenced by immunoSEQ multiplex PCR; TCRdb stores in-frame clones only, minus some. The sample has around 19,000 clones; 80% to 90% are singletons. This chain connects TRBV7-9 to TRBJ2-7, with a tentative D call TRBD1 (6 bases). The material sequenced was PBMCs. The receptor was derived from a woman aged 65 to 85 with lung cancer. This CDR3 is CASSLDSYSYEQYF. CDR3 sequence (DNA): TGTGCCAGCAGCTTGGACAGTTACTCCTACGAGCAGTACTTC.